This TCR beta chain derives from a study of blood T cell repertoires in COVID-19. Looking at the study overall: Sample material is recorded as cDNA or gDNA derived from T cells, B-cell-depleted T cells, or PBMCs.

Patients in Seattle were enrolled during active infection, then followed longitudinally. V gave up 3 bases and J gave up 8 bases, with 13 bases separating them. The CDR3 sequence is 13 residues long. This clone was seen only a few times. Authors' data handling: It was from reference gene primer amplification that nucleated cell counts were estimated. Data came from immunoSEQ multiplex PCR; TCRdb stores just in-frame clones and leaves some out. Clone size and V and J calls were adopted from that table, with D and trimming inferred from the DNA. The table shows roughly 300,000 clones, with approximately 90% occurring only once.

The rearrangement joins TRBV12-3 or TRBV12-4 to TRBJ1-2; no clear D gene. Sample: peripheral blood. The clonotype was recovered from a woman in her 30s with COVID-19, enrolled during active disease. The CDR3 is CASSLWQAEGYTF. The CDR3, as DNA: TGTGCCAGCAGTTTGTGGCAAGCGGAAGGCTACACCTTC.